This T cell receptor beta chain was identified in a study of T cell clones after liver transplantation (dated by TCRdb to the late 2010s). As for the study more broadly: The samples were obtained from ITN030ST, a randomized trial that attempted immunosuppression withdrawal within 2 years after liver transplantation. Donor-reactive T cell clones were identified by TCRbeta sequencing following a pre-transplant mixed lymphocyte reaction and were subsequently tracked in post-transplant blood. As an antigen-independent comparator for the donor-reactive sequences, third party-reactive TCRbeta sequences from pre-transplant MLRs were identified as well. Three of the eight recipients were HCV-positive; the others were transplanted for non-autoimmune, non-viral indications. Subjects received no induction therapy and standard immunosuppression until randomization at 12-24 months post-transplant. Tolerance was defined as complete withdrawal of immunosuppression for at least one year without a rise in liver enzymes beyond twice the upper limit of normal. Blood samples were taken pre-transplant, pre-randomization before withdrawal, and post-randomization after full withdrawal or failed withdrawal. A cohort of 8 liver transplant recipients was studied, of whom 3 were classified as tolerant and 5 as non-tolerant. Study-level results and caveats: The conclusions were considered preliminary, being limited by small, heterogeneous patient numbers and non-standardized post-transplant time points. When repertoire turnover was taken into account, detection of donor-reactive sequences was significantly reduced in 7 of 8 subjects for CD4 and in 8 of 8 subjects for CD8. A greater decline was seen for donor-reactive sequences than for third party-reactive sequences, suggesting partial antigen-specific deletion unrelated to withdrawal success. Circulating donor-reactive CD4 TCRbeta sequences fell significantly post-transplant in 5 of 8 subjects, irrespective of tolerance or HCV status. Because no allograft tissue specimens were available, donor-reactive T cells may have migrated into the graft instead of being deleted. In a couple of subjects, low numbers of available donor cells limited the measurable donor-reactive repertoire.

This clone was seen just once. This clone's antigen is unknown. Base qualities are not provided; no much larger clone lies one nucleotide away. Unstimulated PBMCs, after thawing, were stained for CD3, CD4 and CD8 and then FACS-sorted into CD3+CD4+ and CD3+CD8+ populations. All 8 studied subjects were randomized to immunosuppression withdrawal. The Qiagen DNeasy Blood and Tissue Kit was used to isolate genomic DNA. V and J are truncated by 5 bases and 2 bases respectively, leaving an intervening sequence of 16 bases. The CDR3, from cysteine to phenylalanine, totals 16 residues. Kept here is only the CDR3 DNA, which spans 48 bases and is read in frame from base 1. CDR1 SGHNT and CDR2 YENEEA were looked up in the germline V gene. High-throughput TCRbeta CDR3 sequencing of frozen genomic DNA was performed by immunoSEQ, with PCR amplification, mapping, bias correction and internal controls included. The authors' analysis ran thus. Productive rearrangements were kept, and unique TCRbeta sequences were defined by CDR3 nucleotide sequence plus V and J gene. Donor-reactive sequences required at least 5-fold expansion in CFSE-low cells versus unstimulated pre-transplant cells and at least 0.01% frequency. Minimum frequency thresholds were set for each subject on the basis of the unstimulated sample with the lowest template count, so that a detection power of at least 90% was ensured. Jensen-Shannon divergence between the top 1000 TCRbeta sequences post- versus pre-transplant served as the measure of repertoire turnover. Changes in detection of donor-reactive sequences were assessed with two-sided Fisher's exact tests. Entries here come from immuneACCESS through TCRdb and include only in-frame sequences with V and J called. Some clones fail to appear in such tables; in the studies checked, an unresolved V gene covers under half of the shortfall, and the cause of the remainder is unknown. V, J and clone size are taken as reported in that table, and D and trimming were inferred from the DNA itself. This sample lists tens of thousands of clones; under 90% were detected once. The top ten clonotypes cover 0.65% to 0.85% of the sample.

The sequence was collected from a human patient who received a liver transplant. After a transplant, the donor of the graft may account for some T cells. The V and J segments used are TRBV11-3 and TRBJ2-1; TRBD2 is a possible D gene, resting on 6 matching bases. Here the sequenced sample was CD4+ T cells from blood, taken 12 months after liver transplant. The CDR3 in this case is CASSRVGGTPYNEQFF. The bases read TGTGCCAGCAGCCGGGTGGGGGGAACCCCCTACAATGAGCAGTTCTTC.